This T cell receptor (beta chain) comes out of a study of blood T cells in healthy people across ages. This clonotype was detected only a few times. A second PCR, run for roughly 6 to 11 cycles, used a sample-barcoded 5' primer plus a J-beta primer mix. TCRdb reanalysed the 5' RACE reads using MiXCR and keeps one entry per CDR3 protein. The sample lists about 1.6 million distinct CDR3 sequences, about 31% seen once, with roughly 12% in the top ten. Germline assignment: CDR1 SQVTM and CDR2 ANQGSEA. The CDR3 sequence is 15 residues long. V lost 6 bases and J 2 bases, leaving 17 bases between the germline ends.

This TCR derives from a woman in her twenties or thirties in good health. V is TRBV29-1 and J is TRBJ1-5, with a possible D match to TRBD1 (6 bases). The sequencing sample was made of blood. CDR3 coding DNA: TGCAGCGTCCTACAGGGCCCTGGAGGCAATCAGCCCCAGCATTTT. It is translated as CSVLQGPGGNQPQHF. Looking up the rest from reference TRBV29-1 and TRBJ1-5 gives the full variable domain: SAVISQKPSRDICQRGTSLTIQCQVDSQVTMMFWYRQQPGQSLTLIATANQGSEATYESGFVIDKFPISRPNLTFSTLTVSNMSPEDSSIYLCSVLQGPGGNQPQHFGDGTRLSIL.